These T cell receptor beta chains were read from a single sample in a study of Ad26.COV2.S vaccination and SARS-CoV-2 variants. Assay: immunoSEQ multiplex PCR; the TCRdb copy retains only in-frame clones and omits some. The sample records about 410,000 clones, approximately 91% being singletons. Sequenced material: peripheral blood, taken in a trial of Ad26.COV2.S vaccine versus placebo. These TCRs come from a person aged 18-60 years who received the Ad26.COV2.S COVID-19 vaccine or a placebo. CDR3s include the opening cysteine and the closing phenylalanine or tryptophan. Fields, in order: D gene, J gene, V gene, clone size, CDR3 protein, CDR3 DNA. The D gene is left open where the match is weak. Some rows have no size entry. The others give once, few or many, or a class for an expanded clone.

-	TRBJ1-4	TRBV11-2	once	CASSYLRKGSEKLFF	TGTGCCAGCAGCTATCTTAGGAAAGGTAGTGAAAAACTGTTTTTT
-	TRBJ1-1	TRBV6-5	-	CASKTQGGNTEAFF	TGTGCCAGCAAAACCCAGGGAGGGAACACTGAAGCTTTCTTT
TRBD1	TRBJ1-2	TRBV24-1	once	CATSATGAYGYTF	TGTGCCACCAGTGCGACAGGGGCCTATGGCTACACCTTC
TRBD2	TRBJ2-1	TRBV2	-	CASSELAGDLSEQFF	TGTGCCAGCAGTGAATTAGCGGGGGACCTCAGTGAGCAGTTCTTC
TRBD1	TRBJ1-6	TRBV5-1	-	CASSPDRGSSYNSPLHF	TGCGCCAGCAGCCCGGACAGGGGGAGCTCCTATAATTCACCCCTCCACTTT
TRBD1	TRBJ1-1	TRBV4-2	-	CASSQETGAPEAFF	TGTGCCAGCAGCCAAGAAACAGGGGCCCCCGAAGCTTTCTTT
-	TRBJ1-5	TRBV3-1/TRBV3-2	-	CASSQGWEGGQPQHF	TGTGCCAGCAGCCAAGGATGGGAAGGTGGTCAGCCCCAGCATTTT
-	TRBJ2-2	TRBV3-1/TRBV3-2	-	CASQNTGELFF	TGTGCCAGCCAGAACACCGGGGAGCTGTTTTTT
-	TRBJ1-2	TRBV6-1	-	CASSEIHYGYTF	TGTGCCAGCAGTGAAATTCACTATGGCTACACCTTC
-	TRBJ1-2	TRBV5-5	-	CASSVGAGRFNYGYTF	TGTGCCAGCAGCGTGGGAGCAGGCCGATTTAACTATGGCTACACCTTC
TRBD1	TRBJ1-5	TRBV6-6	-	CASSYSGQGFNQPQHF	TGTGCCAGCAGTTACTCGGGACAGGGCTTCAATCAGCCCCAGCATTTT
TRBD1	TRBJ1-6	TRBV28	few	CASSLYEGANSPLHF	TGTGCCAGCAGTTTATATGAGGGGGCAAATTCACCCCTCCACTTT
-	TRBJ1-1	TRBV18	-	CASSPKGGTWNTEAFF	TGTGCCAGCTCACCCAAGGGAGGGACGTGGAACACTGAAGCTTTCTTT
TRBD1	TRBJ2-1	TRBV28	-	CASRGRDRDYNEQFF	TGTGCCAGCAGGGGCCGGGACAGGGATTACAATGAGCAGTTCTTC
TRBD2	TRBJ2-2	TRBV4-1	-	CASSQVGGSTGELFF	TGCGCCAGCAGCCAAGTTGGCGGGAGCACCGGGGAGCTGTTTTTT
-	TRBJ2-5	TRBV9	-	CASSVAVGGGETQYF	TGTGCCAGCAGCGTAGCTGTTGGTGGCGGAGAGACCCAGTACTTC